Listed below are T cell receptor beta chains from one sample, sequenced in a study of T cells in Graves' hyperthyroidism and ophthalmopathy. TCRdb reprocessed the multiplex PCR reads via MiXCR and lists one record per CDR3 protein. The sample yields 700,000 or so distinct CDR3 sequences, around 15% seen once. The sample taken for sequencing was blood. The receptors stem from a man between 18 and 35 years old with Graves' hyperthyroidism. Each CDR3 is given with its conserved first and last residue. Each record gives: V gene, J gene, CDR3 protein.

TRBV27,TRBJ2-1,CASSLFREGEQFF
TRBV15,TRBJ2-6,CATGVGVSGANVLTF
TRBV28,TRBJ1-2,CASGILGGYTF
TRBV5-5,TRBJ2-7,CASSLEAGGPYEQYF
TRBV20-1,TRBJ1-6,CSARDSGSSYNSPLHF
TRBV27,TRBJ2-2,CASSLGTSLTGELFF
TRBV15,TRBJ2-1,CATSRDLDDSNNEQFF
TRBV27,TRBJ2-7,CASSPGWTGGYEQYF
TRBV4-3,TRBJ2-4,CASSQEYVVRPGVAKNIQYF
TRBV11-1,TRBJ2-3,CASSSLDRADTQYF
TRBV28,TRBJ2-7,CASAQREQYF
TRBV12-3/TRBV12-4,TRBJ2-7,CASRVQGNEQYF
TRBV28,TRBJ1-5,CASSPGTASQHF
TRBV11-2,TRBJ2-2,CASSQLTGDGELFF
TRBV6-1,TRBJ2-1,CASSLGLDLREQFF
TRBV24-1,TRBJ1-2,CATSDTRVDGYTF
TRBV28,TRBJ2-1,CASSVLAVVGGDEQFF
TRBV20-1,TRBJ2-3,CSARDGREAQYF
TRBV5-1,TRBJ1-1,CASSLAQRTEAFF
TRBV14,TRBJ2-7,CASSQLGVEQYF
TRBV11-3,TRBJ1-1,CASSFRQGYTEAFF
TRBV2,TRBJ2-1,CASSPPGPGPNEQFF
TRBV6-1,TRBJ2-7,CASSHAAGGEQYF
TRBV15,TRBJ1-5,CATSQGTSNQPQHF
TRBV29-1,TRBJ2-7,CSVETGNEQYF
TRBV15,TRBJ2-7,CATSRIQGHEQYF
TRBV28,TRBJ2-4,CASSFRSKNIQYF
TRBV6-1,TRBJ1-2,CASSFAGKDYGYTF
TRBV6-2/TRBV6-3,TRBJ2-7,CASSYGVTEQYF
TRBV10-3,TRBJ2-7,CAIRGSLYEQYF
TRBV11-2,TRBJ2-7,CASSLDKLGRGASYEQYF
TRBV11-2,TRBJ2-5,CASSLVASGRWLETQYF
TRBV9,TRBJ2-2,CASSPGGLGTGELFF
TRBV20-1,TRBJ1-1,CSARRRNTEAFF
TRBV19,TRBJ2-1,CASSISGSNEQFF
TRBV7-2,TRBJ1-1,CASGASTVNTEAFF
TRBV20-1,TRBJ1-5,CSARDRLGPSQPQHF
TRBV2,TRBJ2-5,CASSELGLAGEAVWSSRETQYF
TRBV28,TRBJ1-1,CASMENTEAFF
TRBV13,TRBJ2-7,CASSLEGVGEYEQYF
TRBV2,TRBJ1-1,CASSRDGNTEAFF
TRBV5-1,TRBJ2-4,CASSLLPGIQYF
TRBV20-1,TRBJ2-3,CSAPQAGGTTDTQYF
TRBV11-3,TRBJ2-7,CASSPNTRQGAAYEQYF
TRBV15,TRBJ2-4,CATSPTGRNRDIQYF
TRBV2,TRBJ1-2,CASRRQGDGYTF
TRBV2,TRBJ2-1,CASSLTSGSRYNEQFF
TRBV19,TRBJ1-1,CASSMVAMNTEAFF
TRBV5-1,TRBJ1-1,CASSPWGGTEAFF
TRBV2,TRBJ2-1,CASSDGGGEQFF
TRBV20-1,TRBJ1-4,CSARLQGHNEKLFF
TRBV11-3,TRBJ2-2,CASSEQYTGELFF
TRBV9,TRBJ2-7,CASSVDQGEQYF
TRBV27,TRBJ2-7,CASSPNRDRGIGQYF